This TCR beta chain was retrieved from a study of T cell repertoires in cytomegalovirus infection. Turning to the study itself: Selected CMV epitopes included recently identified HLA-C-restricted ones as well as well-studied HLA-B-restricted ones. CMV infection together with matching HLA type was indicated by public TCR beta signatures.

This clonotype has only a few counts. Its antigen is currently unknown. TCRdb re-derived calls from the reads in MiXCR, one entry per CDR3 protein. This table holds about half a million distinct CDR3 sequences, roughly a third found once. Notes on the study in general: It was HLA-C-restricted CMV-specific TCR beta clonotypes that dominated the response ex vivo. Identification of carriers of CMV plus the relevant HLA was achieved through cumulative public TCR beta family frequency.

CDR1 and CDR2 from the germline V gene are MNHEY and SVGEGT. V was trimmed by 3 bases and J by 1 base, leaving 6 bases between them. This CDR3 contains 13 residues. This material consisted of cultured PBMCs, taken from culture after CMV antigen stimulation. V gene TRBV6-2 or TRBV6-3 combines with J gene TRBJ1-1, with unresolved D. The receptor was isolated from a human donor in good health (CMV status not recorded). Some clones in this sample may be carry-over from other donors' samples. The CDR3 protein is CASSYVENTEAFF. The CDR3 nucleotides read TGTGCCAGCAGTTATGTTGAGAACACTGAAGCTTTCTTT.